This TCR beta chain emerged from a study of OX40 agonist ivuxolimab in advanced cancers. Concerning this clone: Its antigen is currently unknown.

Trimming took 6 bases from V and 0 from J, leaving 9 bases between them. The CDR3 is 14 amino acids. Looked up from germline, CDR1 is WNHNN and CDR2 is SYGVQD (reference sequence). Libraries were prepared by immunoSEQ multiplex PCR; TCRdb keeps only in-frame clonotypes and omits some of them. The sample consists of about 120,000 clones, around 95% of them appearing once. Notes on the study in general: Antigen specificity was not determined for the expanded peripheral T cells. In the 0.1-3.0 mg/kg groups, partial responders showed among the lowest expansion.

This receptor was obtained from an adult with an advanced solid tumor such as melanoma, head and neck, liver or kidney cancer. The specimen comprised CD4+ or CD8+ T cells sorted from blood, sampled in a trial of the OX40 agonist ivuxolimab. The chain employs TRBV10-1 and TRBJ1-3; D remains ambiguous. The CDR3 nucleotides are TGCGCCAGCAGCCCGGGGAACTCTGGAAACACCATATATTTT. Amino acids: CASSPGNSGNTIYF.